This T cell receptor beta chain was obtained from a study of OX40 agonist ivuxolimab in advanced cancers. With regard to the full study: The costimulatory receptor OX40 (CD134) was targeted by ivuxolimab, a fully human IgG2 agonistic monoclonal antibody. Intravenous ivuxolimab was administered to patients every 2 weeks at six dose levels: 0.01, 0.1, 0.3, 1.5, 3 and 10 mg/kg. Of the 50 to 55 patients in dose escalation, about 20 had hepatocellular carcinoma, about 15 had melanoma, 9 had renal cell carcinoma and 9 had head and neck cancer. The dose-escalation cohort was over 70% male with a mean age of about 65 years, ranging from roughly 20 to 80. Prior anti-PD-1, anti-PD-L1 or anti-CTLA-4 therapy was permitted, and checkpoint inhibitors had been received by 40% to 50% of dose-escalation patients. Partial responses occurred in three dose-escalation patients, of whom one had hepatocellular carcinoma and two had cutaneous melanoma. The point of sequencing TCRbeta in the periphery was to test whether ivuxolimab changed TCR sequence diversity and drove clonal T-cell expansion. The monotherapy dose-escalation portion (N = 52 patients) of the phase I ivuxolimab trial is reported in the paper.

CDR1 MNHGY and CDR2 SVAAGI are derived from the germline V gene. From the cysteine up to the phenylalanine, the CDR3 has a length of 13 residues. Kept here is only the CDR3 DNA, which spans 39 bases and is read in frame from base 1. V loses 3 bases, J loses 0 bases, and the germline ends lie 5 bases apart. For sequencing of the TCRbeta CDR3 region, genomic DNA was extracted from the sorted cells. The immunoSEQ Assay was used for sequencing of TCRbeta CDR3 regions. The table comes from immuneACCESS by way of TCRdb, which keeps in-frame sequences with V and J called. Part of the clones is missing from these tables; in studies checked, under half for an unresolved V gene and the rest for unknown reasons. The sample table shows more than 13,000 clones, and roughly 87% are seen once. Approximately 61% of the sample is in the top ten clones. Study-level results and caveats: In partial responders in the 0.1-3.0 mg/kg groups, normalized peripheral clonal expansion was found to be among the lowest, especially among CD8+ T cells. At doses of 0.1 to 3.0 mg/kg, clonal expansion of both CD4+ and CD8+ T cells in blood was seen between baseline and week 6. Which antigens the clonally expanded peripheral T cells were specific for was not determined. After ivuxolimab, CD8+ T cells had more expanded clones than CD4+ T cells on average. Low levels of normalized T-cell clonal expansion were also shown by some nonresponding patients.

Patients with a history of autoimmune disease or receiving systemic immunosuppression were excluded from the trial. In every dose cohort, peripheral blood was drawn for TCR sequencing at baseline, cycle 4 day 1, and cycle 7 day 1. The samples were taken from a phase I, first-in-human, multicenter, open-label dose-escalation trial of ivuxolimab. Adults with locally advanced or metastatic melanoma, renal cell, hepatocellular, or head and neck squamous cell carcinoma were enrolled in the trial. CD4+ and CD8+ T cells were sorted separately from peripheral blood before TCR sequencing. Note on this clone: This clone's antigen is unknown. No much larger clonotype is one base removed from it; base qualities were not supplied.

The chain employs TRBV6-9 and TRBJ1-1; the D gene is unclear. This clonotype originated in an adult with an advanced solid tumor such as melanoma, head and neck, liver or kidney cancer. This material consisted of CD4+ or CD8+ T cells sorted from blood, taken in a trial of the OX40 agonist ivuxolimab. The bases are TGTGCCAGCAGTTACTCGATGAACACTGAAGCTTTCTTT. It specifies CASSYSMNTEAFF.